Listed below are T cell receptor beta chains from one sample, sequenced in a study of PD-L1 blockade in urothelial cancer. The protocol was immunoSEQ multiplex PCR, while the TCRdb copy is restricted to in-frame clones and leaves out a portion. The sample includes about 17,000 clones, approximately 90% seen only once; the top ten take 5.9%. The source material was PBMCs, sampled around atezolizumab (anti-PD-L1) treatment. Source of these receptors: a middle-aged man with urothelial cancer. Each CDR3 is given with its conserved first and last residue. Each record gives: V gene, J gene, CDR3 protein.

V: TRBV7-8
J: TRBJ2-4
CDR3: CASSLGRGYIQYF

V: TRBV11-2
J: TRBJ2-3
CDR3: CASSSPEGQRRTDTQYF

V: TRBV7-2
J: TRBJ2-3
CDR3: CASSYRGFTDTQYF

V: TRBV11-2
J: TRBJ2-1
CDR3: CASSPWGGSLNNEQFF

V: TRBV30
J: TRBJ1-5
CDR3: CAWSVGGKTEPQHF

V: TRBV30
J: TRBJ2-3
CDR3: CACRGTDADTQYF

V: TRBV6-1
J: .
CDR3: CASSAIGLGQGRAEQYF

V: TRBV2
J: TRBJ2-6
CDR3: CASSDWSSGANVLTF

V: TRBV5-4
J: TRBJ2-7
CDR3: CASSLRDTSSYEQYF

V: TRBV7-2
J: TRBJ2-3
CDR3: CASSPTVADTQYF

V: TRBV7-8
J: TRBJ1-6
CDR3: CASSYYEGDSPLHF

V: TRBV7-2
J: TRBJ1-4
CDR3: CASSLALPGQATNEKLFF

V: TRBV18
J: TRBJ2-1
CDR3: CASSALAGGPNNEQFF

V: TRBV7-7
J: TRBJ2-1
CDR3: CASSPLGIDDEQFF

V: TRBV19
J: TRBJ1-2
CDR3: CASSPGQGAGGYTF

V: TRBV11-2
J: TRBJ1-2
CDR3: CASSGGTAMPRYTF

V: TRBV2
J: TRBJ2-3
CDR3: CASSLVRSPIPTDTQYF

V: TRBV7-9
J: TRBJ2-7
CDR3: CASSLILTGGSYEQYF

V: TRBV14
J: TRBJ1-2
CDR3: CASSQGRSGYTF

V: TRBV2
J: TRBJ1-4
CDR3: CASRVQGSNEKLFF

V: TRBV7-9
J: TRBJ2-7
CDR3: CASSLAGAGVYEQYF